Listed below are T cell receptor beta chains from one sample, sequenced in a study of vaccination and CD4 T cells after COVID-19. Via MiXCR, TCRdb re-called the PCR reads, giving one row per CDR3 protein. Of about 11,000 distinct CDR3 sequences listed, around 23% were seen once; the top ten hold about 23%. No antigen has been identified for these receptors. Sequenced here: CD4+ T cells from blood, cultured in vitro, sampled after SARS-CoV-2 vaccination. These TCRs come from a human donor who had recovered from COVID-19. Each CDR3 is given with its conserved first and last residue. The D gene is left open where the match is weak. Only some rows state a clone size, as once, few, many or a class for expanded clones.

j_call: TRBJ2-4; clone_size: -; v_call: TRBV7-2; d_call: -; cdr3_aa: CASSSGNIQYF; cdr3_nt: TGTGCCAGCAGCTCTGGAAACATTCAGTACTTC
j_call: TRBJ2-3; clone_size: few; v_call: TRBV6-1; d_call: TRBD1; cdr3_aa: CASNKDRGRIDTQYF; cdr3_nt: TGTGCCAGCAACAAGGACAGGGGGCGCATAGATACGCAGTATTTT
j_call: TRBJ1-2; clone_size: few; v_call: TRBV20-1; d_call: -; cdr3_aa: CSASERSRRQHGGYTF; cdr3_nt: TGCAGTGCTTCTGAACGAAGCAGGCGTCAACATGGGGGCTACACCTTC
j_call: TRBJ2-1; clone_size: -; v_call: TRBV19; d_call: TRBD1; cdr3_aa: CASSTWTGGHYNEQFF; cdr3_nt: TGTGCCAGTAGTACCTGGACAGGGGGCCACTACAATGAGCAGTTCTTC
j_call: TRBJ2-7; clone_size: -; v_call: TRBV6-1; d_call: TRBD1; cdr3_aa: CASSRIRTGPAYEQYF; cdr3_nt: TGTGCCAGCAGCCGAATTCGGACAGGGCCAGCCTACGAGCAGTACTTC
j_call: TRBJ2-7; clone_size: -; v_call: TRBV24-1; d_call: -; cdr3_aa: CATSDHETAYEQYF; cdr3_nt: TGTGCCACCAGTGATCATGAGACAGCCTACGAGCAGTACTTC
j_call: TRBJ2-5; clone_size: once; v_call: TRBV28; d_call: TRBD2; cdr3_aa: CASGKAGGQETQYF; cdr3_nt: TGTGCCAGCGGAAAAGCGGGGGGGCAAGAGACCCAGTACTTC
j_call: TRBJ2-1; clone_size: -; v_call: TRBV20-1; d_call: TRBD2; cdr3_aa: CSALTTSGSSYNEQFF; cdr3_nt: TGCAGTGCTCTTACTACTAGCGGGTCATCCTACAATGAGCAGTTCTTC
j_call: TRBJ2-1; clone_size: -; v_call: TRBV6-1; d_call: TRBD2; cdr3_aa: CASSGRSGVYTLNEQFF; cdr3_nt: TGTGCCAGCAGTGGGAGGAGCGGGGTCTATACACTCAATGAGCAGTTCTTC
j_call: TRBJ2-5; clone_size: few; v_call: TRBV4-2; d_call: TRBD2; cdr3_aa: CASSQGGGTNKETQYF; cdr3_nt: TGTGCCAGCAGCCAAGGCGGGGGGACAAATAAAGAGACCCAGTACTTC
j_call: TRBJ2-7; clone_size: medium-sized; v_call: TRBV6-1; d_call: TRBD2; cdr3_aa: CASSEVPTSLRNF; cdr3_nt: TGTGCCAGCAGTGAAGTCCCGACTAGCCTAAGGAACTTC
j_call: TRBJ2-7; clone_size: once; v_call: TRBV5-1; d_call: -; cdr3_aa: CASMGAGYEQYF; cdr3_nt: TGCGCCAGCATGGGGGCAGGCTACGAGCAGTACTTC
j_call: TRBJ2-1; clone_size: -; v_call: TRBV19; d_call: TRBD1; cdr3_aa: CASSIGTGLSEQFF; cdr3_nt: TGTGCCAGTAGTATAGGGACAGGGTTAAGTGAGCAGTTCTTC
j_call: TRBJ1-1; clone_size: few; v_call: TRBV20-1; d_call: TRBD1; cdr3_aa: CSAPQTGSTEAFF; cdr3_nt: TGCAGTGCTCCCCAGACAGGGAGCACTGAAGCTTTCTTT
j_call: TRBJ2-7; clone_size: -; v_call: TRBV20-1; d_call: -; cdr3_aa: CSARETGDPSEQYF; cdr3_nt: TGCAGTGCTAGAGAGACAGGCGACCCCTCCGAGCAGTACTTC
j_call: TRBJ1-5; clone_size: medium-sized; v_call: TRBV7-2; d_call: -; cdr3_aa: CASSTSNQPQHF; cdr3_nt: TGTGCCAGCAGTACAAGTAATCAGCCCCAGCATTTT
j_call: TRBJ2-5; clone_size: few; v_call: TRBV28; d_call: -; cdr3_aa: CASSLGQLQETQYF; cdr3_nt: TGTGCCAGCAGTCTCGGACAGTTACAAGAGACCCAGTACTTC
j_call: TRBJ2-5; clone_size: -; v_call: TRBV6-1; d_call: TRBD1; cdr3_aa: CASRSGTAQETQYF; cdr3_nt: TGTGCCAGCAGGTCCGGGACAGCCCAAGAGACCCAGTACTTC
j_call: TRBJ2-3; clone_size: -; v_call: TRBV10-3; d_call: -; cdr3_aa: CAISDPPQSTDTQYF; cdr3_nt: TGTGCCATCAGCGACCCTCCCCAATCCACAGATACGCAGTATTTT
j_call: TRBJ1-1; clone_size: few; v_call: TRBV7-9; d_call: -; cdr3_aa: CASSLASAGAFF; cdr3_nt: TGTGCCAGCAGCTTAGCGTCGGCGGGAGCTTTCTTT
j_call: TRBJ2-1; clone_size: few; v_call: TRBV20-1; d_call: -; cdr3_aa: CSARELAGNEQFF; cdr3_nt: TGCAGTGCTAGAGAACTAGCAGGCAATGAGCAGTTCTTC
j_call: TRBJ2-3; clone_size: few; v_call: TRBV7-2; d_call: -; cdr3_aa: CASSLEASGSGGDTQYF; cdr3_nt: TGTGCCAGCAGCTTAGAGGCCTCCGGTTCAGGAGGGGATACGCAGTATTTT
j_call: TRBJ2-3; clone_size: -; v_call: TRBV5-1; d_call: -; cdr3_aa: CASTHGGVIDTQYF; cdr3_nt: TGCGCCAGCACCCACGGTGGGGTTATAGATACGCAGTATTTT
j_call: TRBJ1-2; clone_size: medium-sized; v_call: TRBV6-1; d_call: -; cdr3_aa: CASSTTQDGWGGYTF; cdr3_nt: TGTGCCAGCAGCACGACACAGGACGGATGGGGTGGCTACACCTTC
j_call: TRBJ1-2; clone_size: -; v_call: TRBV28; d_call: -; cdr3_aa: CASSSQGVNGYTF; cdr3_nt: TGTGCCAGCAGTTCACAGGGAGTGAATGGCTACACCTTC
j_call: TRBJ1-1; clone_size: few; v_call: TRBV29-1; d_call: -; cdr3_aa: CSARALGGTEAFF; cdr3_nt: TGCAGCGCCAGGGCCCTTGGCGGCACTGAAGCTTTCTTT
j_call: TRBJ2-5; clone_size: -; v_call: TRBV11-3; d_call: -; cdr3_aa: CASSRTESQETQYF; cdr3_nt: TGTGCCAGCAGCCGGACCGAATCTCAAGAGACCCAGTACTTC
j_call: TRBJ2-7; clone_size: -; v_call: TRBV6-2/TRBV6-3; d_call: -; cdr3_aa: CASSYPPGLFGQYF; cdr3_nt: TGTGCCAGCAGTTACCCCCCGGGGCTATTCGGGCAGTACTTC
j_call: TRBJ1-5; clone_size: -; v_call: TRBV10-3; d_call: -; cdr3_aa: CAISESMDQPQHF; cdr3_nt: TGTGCCATCAGTGAGTCGATGGATCAGCCCCAGCATTTT
j_call: TRBJ2-1; clone_size: few; v_call: TRBV7-9; d_call: TRBD2; cdr3_aa: CASSLVGGGAYEQFF; cdr3_nt: TGTGCCAGCAGCTTAGTGGGCGGGGGGGCCTATGAGCAGTTCTTC
j_call: TRBJ1-6; clone_size: -; v_call: TRBV27; d_call: -; cdr3_aa: CASRRDLDNSPLHF; cdr3_nt: TGTGCCAGCCGGCGGGACCTTGATAATTCACCCCTCCACTTT
j_call: TRBJ1-5; clone_size: few; v_call: TRBV28; d_call: TRBD1; cdr3_aa: CASSPGGDRSKPDQPQHF; cdr3_nt: TGTGCCAGCAGTCCAGGGGGGGACAGATCCAAACCCGATCAGCCCCAGCATTTT
j_call: TRBJ2-1; clone_size: -; v_call: TRBV28; d_call: TRBD1; cdr3_aa: CASSGWDRGFEQFF; cdr3_nt: TGTGCCAGCAGTGGGTGGGACAGGGGTTTTGAGCAGTTCTTC
j_call: TRBJ1-5; clone_size: few; v_call: TRBV24-1; d_call: TRBD1; cdr3_aa: CATSDSGTGNQPQHF; cdr3_nt: TGTGCCACCAGTGACTCCGGGACAGGGAATCAGCCCCAGCATTTT
j_call: TRBJ1-2; clone_size: few; v_call: TRBV24-1; d_call: TRBD1; cdr3_aa: CATSDGLKGAYGYTF; cdr3_nt: TGTGCCACCAGTGATGGTCTCAAGGGGGCTTATGGCTACACCTTC
j_call: TRBJ2-1; clone_size: -; v_call: TRBV20-1; d_call: TRBD1; cdr3_aa: CSAYRGNEQFF; cdr3_nt: TGCAGTGCTTACAGGGGCAATGAGCAGTTCTTC
j_call: TRBJ1-5; clone_size: few; v_call: TRBV6-1; d_call: -; cdr3_aa: CASSEVGERNQPQHF; cdr3_nt: TGTGCCAGCAGTGAAGTGGGGGAGCGGAATCAGCCCCAGCATTTT
j_call: TRBJ1-3; clone_size: few; v_call: TRBV4-3; d_call: TRBD1; cdr3_aa: CASSVQGAGNTIYF; cdr3_nt: TGCGCCAGCAGCGTACAGGGGGCTGGAAACACCATATATTTT
j_call: TRBJ2-1; clone_size: few; v_call: TRBV20-1; d_call: TRBD1; cdr3_aa: CSAVSRDRRYNEQFF; cdr3_nt: TGCAGTGCTGTTAGTCGGGACAGAAGATACAATGAGCAGTTCTTC
j_call: TRBJ2-7; clone_size: -; v_call: TRBV6-2/TRBV6-3; d_call: -; cdr3_aa: CASSYLGQGRYF; cdr3_nt: TGTGCCAGCAGTTACCTTGGGCAGGGCCGATACTTC